This TCR beta chain was captured in a study of shared clonotypes between healthy human individuals. Study-level background: The plates for each donor numbered three CD4 naive, three CD4 memory, two CD8 naive and one CD8 memory.

Trimming pared 1 base from V and 12 bases from J, leaving 16 bases between. CDR1 MNHNS and CDR2 SASEGT come from the germline V gene. This CDR3 is built from 13 residues. The data were produced by immunoSEQ multiplex PCR, yet TCRdb's version contains in-frame clones alone and is incomplete. Among millions of clones listed, roughly 93% were seen once. This sequence joins TRBV6-1 and TRBJ2-7; D possibly matches TRBD1 or TRBD2 (5 bases each). The sequence was obtained from a man between 18 and 29 years old in good health. Some clones in this sample may be carry-over from other donors' samples. What was sequenced was naive CD4+ T cells from PBMCs. Subset indicated: CD45RA+ positively selected. The CDR3 bases are TGTGCCAGCAGTGAAGGGGGACGCCTTCACGGGTACTTC. This sequence encodes CASSEGGRLHGYF.